Following are 2 T cell receptor beta chains from one sample sequenced in a study of blood T cells in healthy people across ages. Combining a sample-barcoded 5' primer with a J-beta primer mix, a second PCR ran for roughly 6 to 12 cycles. TCRdb analysed the 5' RACE reads with MiXCR anew, one entry per CDR3 protein. The data contain some 900,000 distinct CDR3 sequences, roughly 48% of them singletons. The sequencing input was blood. These receptors all come from a man aged 25 to 40 in good health.

This clonotype was picked up a small number of times. The chain combines TRBV7-9 with TRBJ1-1; possibly TRBD1 for D (5 bases). Germline values: CDR1 SEHNR, CDR2 FQNEAQ (reference sequence). Trimming pared 5 bases from V and 2 bases from J, leaving 18 bases between. This CDR3 has 16 amino acids. The CDR3 DNA reads as TGTGCCAGCAGCGCTTACGAAACACAGGTCAACACTGAAGCTTTCTTT. It codes for CASSAYETQVNTEAFF.

This clonotype was observed many times. The V call is TRBV20-1, the J call TRBJ2-7, with D perhaps matching TRBD1 or TRBD2 (5 bases each). V was clipped by 2 bases and J by 5 bases, with 16 bases between them. This CDR3 is built from 14 residues. Per the germline V gene, CDR1 is DFQATT and CDR2 is SNEGSKA (reference sequence). The CDR3 spells CSARPGSEADEQYF. The CDR3 coding sequence is TGCAGTGCTAGACCAGGGAGCGAGGCGGACGAGCAGTACTTC.